This TCR beta chain was recovered during a study of cytomegalovirus exposure and HLA in healthy donors. Study information: In terms of ancestry, the Caucasian-associated cluster contained roughly 81% of the roughly 400 genotyped donors. Findings of the study overall: The majority of CMV-associated TCR beta chains were reported as apparently HLA-restricted in a later analysis.

The V gene's germline CDR1 is SGHTA and CDR2 FQGNSA. The CDR3 sequence is 15 residues long. V shed 1 base and J shed 4 bases, with 12 bases lying between them. The PCR used 60 Vbeta and 13 Jbeta primers. Repertoires were generated with immunoSEQ multiplex PCR, while TCRdb's copy carries only in-frame clones and drops some. The sample includes roughly 60,000 clones, approximately 70% of them seen just once. For this clone: The antigen is not known.

The sample comprised PBMCs. The TCR originated in an older woman in good health and CMV-seropositive. V and J are TRBV7-2 and TRBJ2-3; D might be TRBD2 (6 bases). CDR3 sequence: CASSLGRRVADTQYF. The CDR3 DNA follows: TGTGCCAGCAGCTTAGGAAGGAGGGTTGCAGATACGCAGTATTTT.